This T cell receptor (beta chain) was documented in a study of tumor-infiltrating lymphocytes in primary liver carcinoma. On the study more broadly: There were tumors of stage T1-T3 N0M0, each 4.2 to 10 cm across.

The authors made TCR beta cDNA from roughly 480 ng total RNA with a constant-region primer. Sequencing libraries for TCR beta derived from three nested multiplex PCR rounds that used slightly modified ARM-PCR. Primers for the first two PCR rounds were TRBV1-TRBV30 forward primers and a C-beta reverse primer (10 cycles per round). TCRdb re-analysed the multiplex PCR reads in MiXCR, keeping a single row per CDR3 protein. The sample includes approximately 24,000 distinct CDR3 sequences, around 79% of them seen just once. The approximately 20-31 mg bulk tissue piece was not sorted before simultaneous RNA and DNA extraction. This clonotype was detected once. At one end the junction does not follow the germline gene, possibly because of a read error. The CDR3 has 17 amino acids. Germline CDR1 SGHAT, CDR2 FQNNGV.

The receptor comes from a man aged 35 to 55 with primary liver carcinoma and hepatitis B virus infection. V usage is TRBV11-2 and J usage is TRBJ2-2, with 8 bases matching TRBD1. The sequencing input was liver tumor tissue from sampling region 3. The subset here: tumor region T3, left-lateral pole. CDR3 region: CASSLALGGASTRGLFF. Here the CDR3 DNA reads TGTGCCAGCAGCTTAGCATTAGGAGGGGCGAGCACCAGGGGGCTGTTTTTC.